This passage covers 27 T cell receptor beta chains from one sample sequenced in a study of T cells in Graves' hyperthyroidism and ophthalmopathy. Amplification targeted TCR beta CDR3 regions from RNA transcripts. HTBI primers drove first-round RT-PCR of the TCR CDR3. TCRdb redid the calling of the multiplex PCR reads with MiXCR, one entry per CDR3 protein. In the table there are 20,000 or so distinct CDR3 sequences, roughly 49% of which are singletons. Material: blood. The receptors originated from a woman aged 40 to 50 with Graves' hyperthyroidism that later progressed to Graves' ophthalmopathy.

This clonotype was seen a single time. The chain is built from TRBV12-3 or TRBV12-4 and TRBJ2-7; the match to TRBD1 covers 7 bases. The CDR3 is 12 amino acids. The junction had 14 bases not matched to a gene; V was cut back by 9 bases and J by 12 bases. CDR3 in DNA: TGTGCCAGTCTAACCCGGACAGGACCCCGGTACTTC. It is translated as CASLTRTGPRYF.

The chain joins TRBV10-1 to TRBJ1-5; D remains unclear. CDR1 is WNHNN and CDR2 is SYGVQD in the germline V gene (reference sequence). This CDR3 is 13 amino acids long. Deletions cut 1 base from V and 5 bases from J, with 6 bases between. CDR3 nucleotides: TGCGCCAGCAGTGAGTGGATTTATCAGCCCCAGCATTTT. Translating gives CASSEWIYQPQHF.

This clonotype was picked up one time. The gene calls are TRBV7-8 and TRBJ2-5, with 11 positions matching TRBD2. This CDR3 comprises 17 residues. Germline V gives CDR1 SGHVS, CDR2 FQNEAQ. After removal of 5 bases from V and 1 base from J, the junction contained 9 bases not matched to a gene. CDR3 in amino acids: CASSARASGRTQETQYF. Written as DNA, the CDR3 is TGTGCCAGCAGCGCCAGGGCTAGCGGGAGGACCCAAGAGACCCAGTACTTC.

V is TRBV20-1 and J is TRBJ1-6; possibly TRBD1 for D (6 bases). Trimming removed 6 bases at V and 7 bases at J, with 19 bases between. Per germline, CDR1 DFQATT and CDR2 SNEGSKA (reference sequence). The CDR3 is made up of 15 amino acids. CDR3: CSAPLPDRTNSPLHF. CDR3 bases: TGCAGTGCCCCATTACCCGACAGGACGAATTCACCCCTCCACTTT.

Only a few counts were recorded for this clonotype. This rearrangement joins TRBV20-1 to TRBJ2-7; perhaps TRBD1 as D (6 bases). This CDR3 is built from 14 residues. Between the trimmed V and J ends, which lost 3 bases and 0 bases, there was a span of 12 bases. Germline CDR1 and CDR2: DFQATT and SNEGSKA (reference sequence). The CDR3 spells CSASRDTSSYEQYF. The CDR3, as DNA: TGCAGTGCTAGCCGGGACACGAGCTCCTACGAGCAGTACTTC.

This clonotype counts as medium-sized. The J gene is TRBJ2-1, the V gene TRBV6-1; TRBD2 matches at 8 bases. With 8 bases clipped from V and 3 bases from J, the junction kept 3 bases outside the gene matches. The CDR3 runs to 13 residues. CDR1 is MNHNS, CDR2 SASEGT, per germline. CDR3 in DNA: TGTGCCAGCCCAGCGGGAGACTACAATGAGCAGTTCTTC. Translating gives CASPAGDYNEQFF.

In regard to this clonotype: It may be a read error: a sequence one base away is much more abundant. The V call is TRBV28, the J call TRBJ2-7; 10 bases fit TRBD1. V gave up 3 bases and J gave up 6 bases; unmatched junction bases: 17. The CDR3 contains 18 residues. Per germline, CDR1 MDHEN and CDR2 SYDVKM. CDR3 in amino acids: CASSFGGGQGTLTCEQYF. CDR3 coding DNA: TGTGCCAGCAGTTTTGGAGGGGGACAGGGGACCTTAACCTGCGAGCAGTACTTC.

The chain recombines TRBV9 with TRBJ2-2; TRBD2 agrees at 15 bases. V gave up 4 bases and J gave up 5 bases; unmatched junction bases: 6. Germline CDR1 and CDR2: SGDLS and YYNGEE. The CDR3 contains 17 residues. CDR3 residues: CASSPVGLAGGTGELFF. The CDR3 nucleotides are TGTGCCAGCAGCCCTGTGGGACTAGCGGGAGGAACCGGGGAGCTGTTTTTT.

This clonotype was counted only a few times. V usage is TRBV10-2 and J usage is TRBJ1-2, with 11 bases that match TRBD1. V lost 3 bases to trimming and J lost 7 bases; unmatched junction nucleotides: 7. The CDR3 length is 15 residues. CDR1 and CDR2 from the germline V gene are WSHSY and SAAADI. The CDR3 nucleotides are TGCGCCAGCAGTGATAGGACAGGGGGCTGGAGTGGCTACACCTTC. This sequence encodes CASSDRTGGWSGYTF.

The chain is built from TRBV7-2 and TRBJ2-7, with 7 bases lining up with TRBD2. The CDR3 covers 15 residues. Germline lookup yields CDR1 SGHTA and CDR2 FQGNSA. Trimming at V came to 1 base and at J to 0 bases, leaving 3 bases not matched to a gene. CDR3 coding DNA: TGTGCCAGCAGCTTAGTCGGCGGGAGCTCCTACGAGCAGTACTTC. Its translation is CASSLVGGSSYEQYF.

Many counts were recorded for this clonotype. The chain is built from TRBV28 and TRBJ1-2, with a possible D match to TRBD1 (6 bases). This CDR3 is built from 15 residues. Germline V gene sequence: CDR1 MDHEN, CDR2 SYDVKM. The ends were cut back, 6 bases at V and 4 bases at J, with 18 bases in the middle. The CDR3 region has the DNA TGTGCCAGCAGGTCGTCGGGGGGCGATATCTATGGCTACACCTTC. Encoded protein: CASRSSGGDIYGYTF.

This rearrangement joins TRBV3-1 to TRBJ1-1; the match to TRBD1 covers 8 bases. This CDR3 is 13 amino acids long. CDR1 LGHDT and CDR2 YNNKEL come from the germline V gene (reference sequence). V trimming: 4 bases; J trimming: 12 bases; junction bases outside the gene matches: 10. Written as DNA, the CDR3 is TGTGCCAGCAGCCGTCAGACAGGGGATTTGACTTTCTTT. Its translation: CASSRQTGDLTFF.

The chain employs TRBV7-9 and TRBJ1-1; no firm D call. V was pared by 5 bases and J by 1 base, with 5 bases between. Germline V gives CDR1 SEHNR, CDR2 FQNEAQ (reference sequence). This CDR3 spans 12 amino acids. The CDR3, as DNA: TGTGCCAGCAGCGATAGGAACACTGAAGCTTTCTTT. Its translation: CASSDRNTEAFF.

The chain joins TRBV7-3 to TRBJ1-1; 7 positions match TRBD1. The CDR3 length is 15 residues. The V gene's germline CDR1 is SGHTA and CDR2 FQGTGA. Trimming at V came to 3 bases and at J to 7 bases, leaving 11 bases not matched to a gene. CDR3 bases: TGTGCCAGCAGCTTTGGAGGACAGGCCTTTTATGAAGCTTTCTTT. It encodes CASSFGGQAFYEAFF.

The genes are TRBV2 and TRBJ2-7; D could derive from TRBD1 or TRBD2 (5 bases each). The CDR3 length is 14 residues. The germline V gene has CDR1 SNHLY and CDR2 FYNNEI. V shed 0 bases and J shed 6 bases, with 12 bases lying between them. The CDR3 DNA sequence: TGTGCCAGCAGTGAAGCGGGGGTGAGGGGCGAGCAGTACTTC. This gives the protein CASSEAGVRGEQYF.

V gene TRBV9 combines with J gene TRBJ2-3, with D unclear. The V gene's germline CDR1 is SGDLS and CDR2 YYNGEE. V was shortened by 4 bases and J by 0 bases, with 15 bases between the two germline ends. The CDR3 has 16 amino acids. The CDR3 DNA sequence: TGTGCCAGCAGCCCAACGCCGGACGGTAGCACAGATACGCAGTATTTT. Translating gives CASSPTPDGSTDTQYF.

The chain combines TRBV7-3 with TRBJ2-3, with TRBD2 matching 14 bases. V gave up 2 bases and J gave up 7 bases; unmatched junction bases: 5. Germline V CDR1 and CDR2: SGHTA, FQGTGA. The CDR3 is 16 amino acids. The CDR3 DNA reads TGTGCCAGCAGCTTAGGGACTAGCGGGAGTGGGAATACGCAGTATTTT. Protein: CASSLGTSGSGNTQYF.

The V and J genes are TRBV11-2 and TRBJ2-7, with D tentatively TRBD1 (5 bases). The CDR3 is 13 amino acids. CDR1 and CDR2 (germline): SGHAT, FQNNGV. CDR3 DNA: TGTACCAACAGAGTAGGACAAACCTACGAGCAGTACTTC. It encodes CTNRVGQTYEQYF.

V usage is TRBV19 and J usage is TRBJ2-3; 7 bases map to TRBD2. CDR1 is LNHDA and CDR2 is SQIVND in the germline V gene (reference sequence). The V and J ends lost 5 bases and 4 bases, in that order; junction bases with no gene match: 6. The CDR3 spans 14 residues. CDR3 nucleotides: TGTGCCAGTAGTGAGGCACGGGGGGCAGATACGCAGTATTTT. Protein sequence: CASSEARGADTQYF.

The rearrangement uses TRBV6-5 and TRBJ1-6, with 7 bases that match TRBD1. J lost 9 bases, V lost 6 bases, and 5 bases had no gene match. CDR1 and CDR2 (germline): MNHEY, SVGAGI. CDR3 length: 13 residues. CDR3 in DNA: TGTGCCAGCAGGTGGACAGGACGTTCACCCCTCCACTTT. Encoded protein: CASRWTGRSPLHF.

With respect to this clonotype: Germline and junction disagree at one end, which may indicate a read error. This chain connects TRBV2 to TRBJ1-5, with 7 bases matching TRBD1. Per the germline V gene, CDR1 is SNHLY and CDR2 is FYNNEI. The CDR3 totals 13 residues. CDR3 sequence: CASSPGGRQPQHF. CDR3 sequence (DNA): TGTGCCAGCAGCCCAGGGGGGCGACAGCCCCAGCACTTT. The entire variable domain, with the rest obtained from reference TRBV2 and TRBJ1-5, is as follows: EPEVTQTPSHQVTQMGQEVILRCVPISNHLYFYWYRQILGQKVEFLVSFYNNEISEKSEIFDDQFSVERPDGSNFTLKIRSTKLEDSAMYFCASSPGGRQPQHFGDGTRLSIL.

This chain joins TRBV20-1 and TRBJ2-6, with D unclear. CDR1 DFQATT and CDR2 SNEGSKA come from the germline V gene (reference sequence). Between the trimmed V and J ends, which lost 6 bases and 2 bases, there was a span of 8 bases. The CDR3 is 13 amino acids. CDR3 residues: CSARRAGANVLTF. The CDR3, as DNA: TGCAGTGCCCGCCGAGCTGGGGCCAACGTCCTGACTTTC.

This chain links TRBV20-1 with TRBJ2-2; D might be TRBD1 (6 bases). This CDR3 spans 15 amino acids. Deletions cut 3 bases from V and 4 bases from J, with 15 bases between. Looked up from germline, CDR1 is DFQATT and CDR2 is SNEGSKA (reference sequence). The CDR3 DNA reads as TGCAGTGCTAGGCTCCCGGGACAAGCCACCGGGGAGCTGTTTTTT. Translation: CSARLPGQATGELFF.

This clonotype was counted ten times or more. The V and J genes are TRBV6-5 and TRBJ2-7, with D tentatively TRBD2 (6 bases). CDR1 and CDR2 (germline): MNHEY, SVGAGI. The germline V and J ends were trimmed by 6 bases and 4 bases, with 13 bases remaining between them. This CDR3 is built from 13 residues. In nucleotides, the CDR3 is TGTGCCAGCAGCTACCGGGACTTTTACGAGCAGTACTTC. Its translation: CASSYRDFYEQYF.

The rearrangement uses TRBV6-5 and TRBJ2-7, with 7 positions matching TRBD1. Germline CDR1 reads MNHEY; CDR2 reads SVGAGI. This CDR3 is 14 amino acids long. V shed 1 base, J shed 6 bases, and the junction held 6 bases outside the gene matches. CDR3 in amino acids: CASSYYRGKREQYF. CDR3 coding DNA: TGTGCCAGCAGTTACTACAGGGGTAAACGCGAGCAGTACTTC.

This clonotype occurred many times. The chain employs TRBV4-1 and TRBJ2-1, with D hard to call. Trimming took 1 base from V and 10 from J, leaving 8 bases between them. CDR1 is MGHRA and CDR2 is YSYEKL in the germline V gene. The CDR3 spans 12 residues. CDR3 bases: TGCGCCAGCAGCCAAGTAGGGTCGGAGCAGTTCTTC. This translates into CASSQVGSEQFF.

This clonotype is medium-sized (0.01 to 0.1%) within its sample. CDR3 protein: CSALAEGTTDTQYF. CDR3 nucleotide sequence: TGCAGTGCTCTAGCGGAGGGGACCACAGATACGCAGTATTTT. This sequence joins TRBV20-1 and TRBJ2-3, with 7 bases matching TRBD2. The V gene's germline CDR1 is DFQATT and CDR2 SNEGSKA (reference sequence). CDR3 size: 14 residues. The V gene end was trimmed by 5 bases and the J gene end by 2 bases; junction bases not matched to a gene: 7.